The 19 T cell receptor beta chains presented below share a single source sample, sequenced in a study of cytomegalovirus exposure and HLA in healthy donors. The PCR made use of 60 Vbeta and 13 Jbeta primers. Data came from immunoSEQ multiplex PCR; TCRdb stores just in-frame clones and leaves some out. The repertoire holds approximately 190,000 clones, with around 80% as singletons. Sequencing used PBMCs. These receptors were collected from a woman under 30 in good health and CMV-seronegative.

This clone occurred a few times. The chain combines TRBV2 with TRBJ1-1; D unclear. Germline CDR1 and CDR2: SNHLY and FYNNEI. The CDR3 totals 14 residues. V lost 6 bases and J 6 bases, leaving 17 bases between the germline ends. The DNA of the CDR3 is TGTGCCAGCAGAGGCCCTACGGAGGGCGCTGAAGCTTTCTTT. It yields the protein CASRGPTEGAEAFF.

The rearrangement uses TRBV7-9 and TRBJ2-1; 11 bases are shared with TRBD2. The CDR3 spans 16 residues. The trim removed 5 bases at V and 9 bases at J, leaving 12 bases unmatched. In germline, CDR1 is SEHNR, CDR2 FQNEAQ (reference sequence). The DNA for the CDR3 is TGTGCCAGCAGCCCTGACTATGGCGGACTAGCGGGTGAGCAGTTCTTC. Translation gives CASSPDYGGLAGEQFF.

This clone was counted between two and nine times. CDR3 DNA sequence: TGTGCCACAAGCCGCACGAACACTGAAGCTTTCTTT. Translated, it gives CATSRTNTEAFF. The chain links TRBV6-6 to TRBJ1-1, with D uncertain. Germline CDR1 and CDR2: MNHNY and SVGAGI (reference sequence). Trimming stripped 10 bases from V and 1 base from J, with 10 bases between. The CDR3 is 12 residues long.

V usage is TRBV27 and J usage is TRBJ2-3, with TRBD2 as a possible D gene (6 bases). The V gene's germline CDR1 is MNHEY and CDR2 SMNVEV (reference sequence). V was clipped by 4 bases and J by 5 bases, with 10 bases between them. CDR3 length equals 13 residues. The CDR3 nucleotides read TGTGCCAGCAGTTACGGGAGTCAAGATACGCAGTATTTT. It translates to CASSYGSQDTQYF.

J is TRBJ2-1 and V is TRBV4-1, with a possible D match to TRBD1 (5 bases). The V end lost 1 base, the J end lost 3 bases, and 13 bases lay between the germline ends. From germline, CDR1 is MGHRA and CDR2 YSYEKL. The CDR3 is 16 amino acids. The CDR3 spells CASSQGNGQHYNEQFF. The CDR3 DNA follows: TGCGCCAGCAGCCAAGGGAATGGACAACACTACAATGAGCAGTTCTTC.

This clone was observed a single time. This chain uses TRBV30 with TRBJ1-1, with 7 bases identical to TRBD1. CDR1 is GTSNPN and CDR2 is SVGIG in the germline V gene (reference sequence). The CDR3 loop spans 14 amino acids. Losses at the gene ends were 2 bases for V and 5 bases for J; bases not matched to a gene: 8. CDR3 amino acids: CAWSYSTGVTEAFF. The CDR3 DNA reads TGTGCCTGGAGTTATTCAACAGGGGTAACTGAAGCTTTCTTT.

The chain combines TRBV27 with TRBJ2-3; 12 nucleotides align to TRBD2. The trim removed 4 bases at V and 5 bases at J, leaving 1 base unmatched. CDR3 size: 14 residues. Germline values: CDR1 MNHEY, CDR2 SMNVEV (reference sequence). CDR3 sequence (DNA): TGTGCCAGCAGTTCGGGACTAGCGGGAGATACGCAGTATTTT. Translation gives CASSSGLAGDTQYF.

The rearrangement links TRBV6-5 to TRBJ1-1; no firm D call. V lost 6 bases and J lost 1, with 3 bases in between. The CDR3 is 11 residues long. CDR1 and CDR2 from the germline V gene are MNHEY and SVGAGI. The CDR3 reads CASSRNTEAFF. The CDR3 DNA reads TGTGCCAGCAGCAGGAACACTGAAGCTTTCTTT.

Concerning this clone: Other DNA sequences in this specimen translate into the identical CDR3. CDR3 DNA: TGTGCCAGCAGTTTGACAGGGTCCTCCTACGAGCAGTACTTC. It yields the protein CASSLTGSSYEQYF. The gene calls are TRBV28 and TRBJ2-7, with TRBD1 matching over 7 bases. V was pared by 3 bases and J by 0 bases, with 2 bases of the junction left unmatched. Germline-derived CDR1 and CDR2 are MDHEN and SYDVKM. The CDR3 contains 14 residues.

The rearrangement uses TRBV11-2 and TRBJ2-7; possible D gene TRBD2, 6 bases. Germline-derived CDR1 and CDR2 are SGHAT and FQNNGV. This CDR3 contains 13 residues. V lost 3 bases and J lost 2, with 8 bases in between. CDR3 coding DNA: TGTGCCAGCAGCTTGGAGGGACCCTACGAGCAGTACGTC. Translated: CASSLEGPYEQYV.

The genes are TRBV10-2 and TRBJ2-5, with D perhaps TRBD2 (6 bases). The CDR3 runs to 14 residues. Germline loops: CDR1 WSHSY, CDR2 SAAADI. The V gene lost 7 bases and the J gene lost 0 bases, with 12 bases spanning the gap. The CDR3: CASKAGGNQETQYF. DNA for the CDR3: TGCGCCAGCAAAGCGGGCGGGAACCAAGAGACCCAGTACTTC.

The V gene is TRBV7-2, the J gene TRBJ2-3, with D hard to call. Germline CDR1 reads SGHTA; CDR2 reads FQGNSA. The CDR3 has 14 amino acids. With 3 bases removed from V and 5 bases from J, the gap between germline ends came to 12 bases. In nucleotides, the CDR3 is TGTGCCAGCAGCTTCGGGTCGGGTAGAGATACGCAGTATTTT. Translation gives CASSFGSGRDTQYF. Full variable domain (rest looked up from reference TRBV7-2 and TRBJ2-3): GAGVSQSPSNKVTEKGKDVELRCDPISGHTALYWYRQSLGQGLEFLIYFQGNSAPDKSGLPSDRFSAERTGGSVSTLTIQRTQQEDSAVYLCASSFGSGRDTQYFGPGTRLTVL.

The chain joins TRBV6-5 to TRBJ2-5; 8 bases are a match to TRBD2. Gene TRBJ2-7 matches the end of the DNA better, so the J call may be wrong. The CDR3 covers 15 residues. Germline V gene lookup returns CDR1 MNHEY and CDR2 SVGAGI. The DNA of the CDR3 is TGTGCCAGCACCGAGAGCGGGAGAGCCCGCTACGAGCAGTACTTC. Translating it yields CASTESGRARYEQYF.

This clone appeared a few times. The rearrangement links TRBV15 to TRBJ2-7; the match to TRBD2 covers 8 bases. The CDR3 loop spans 14 amino acids. Trimming at V came to 1 base and at J to 5 bases, leaving 4 bases not matched to a gene. The V gene's germline CDR1 is LNHNV and CDR2 YYDKDF (reference sequence). The CDR3 sequence: CATSRGSGIDEQYV. The CDR3 nucleotides read TGTGCCACCAGCAGAGGTAGCGGGATCGACGAGCAGTACGTC.

V usage is TRBV29-1 and J usage is TRBJ2-3, with D possibly matching TRBD2 (5 bases). This CDR3 spans 12 amino acids. Germline CDR1 SQVTM, CDR2 ANQGSEA. V was clipped by 5 bases and J by 1 base, with 7 bases between them. The CDR3 DNA reads as TGCAGCGTTCACGGGGGCACAGATACGCAGTATTTT. Protein sequence: CSVHGGTDTQYF.

The genes are TRBV30 and TRBJ1-1, with D unclear. Germline CDR1 is GTSNPN and CDR2 is SVGIG (reference sequence). With 2 bases removed from V and 1 base from J, the gap between germline ends came to 8 bases. The CDR3 extends over 13 amino acids. The DNA of the CDR3 is TGTGCCTGGAGTCGTCACGGGAACACTGAAGCTTTCTTT. This gives the protein CAWSRHGNTEAFF.

This chain links TRBV27 with TRBJ2-3; a weak D match, TRBD2 (6 bases). V was clipped by 3 bases and J by 2 bases, with 9 bases between them. CDR3 size: 14 residues. Germline V lookup: CDR1 MNHEY, CDR2 SMNVEV (reference sequence). CDR3 sequence reads: CASSFQRVTDTQYF. CDR3 nucleotides: TGTGCCAGCAGTTTCCAGCGGGTCACAGATACGCAGTATTTT.

The V call is TRBV10-1, the J call TRBJ2-1; 14 bases map to TRBD2. CDR3 length: 17 amino acids. V lost 6 bases, J lost 9 bases, and 13 bases stayed unmatched. Germline assignment: CDR1 WNHNN and CDR2 SYGVQD (reference sequence). The CDR3 DNA follows: TGCGCCAGCAGCCAGACTAGCGGGAGGGCCGAGGCGGTTGAGCAGTTCTTC. It translates to CASSQTSGRAEAVEQFF.

This clone was recorded a few times. The chain has TRBV4-1 and TRBJ2-6, with 8 bases identical to TRBD2. Germline trimming cut 2 bases from V and 4 bases from J; bases unmatched to any gene: 4. The CDR3 consists of 16 residues. Germline loops: CDR1 MGHRA, CDR2 YSYEKL. CDR3 sequence (DNA): TGCGCCAGCAGCCAATCCCGGGGGGGAGGGGCCAACGTCCTGACTTTC. Amino acids: CASSQSRGGGANVLTF.